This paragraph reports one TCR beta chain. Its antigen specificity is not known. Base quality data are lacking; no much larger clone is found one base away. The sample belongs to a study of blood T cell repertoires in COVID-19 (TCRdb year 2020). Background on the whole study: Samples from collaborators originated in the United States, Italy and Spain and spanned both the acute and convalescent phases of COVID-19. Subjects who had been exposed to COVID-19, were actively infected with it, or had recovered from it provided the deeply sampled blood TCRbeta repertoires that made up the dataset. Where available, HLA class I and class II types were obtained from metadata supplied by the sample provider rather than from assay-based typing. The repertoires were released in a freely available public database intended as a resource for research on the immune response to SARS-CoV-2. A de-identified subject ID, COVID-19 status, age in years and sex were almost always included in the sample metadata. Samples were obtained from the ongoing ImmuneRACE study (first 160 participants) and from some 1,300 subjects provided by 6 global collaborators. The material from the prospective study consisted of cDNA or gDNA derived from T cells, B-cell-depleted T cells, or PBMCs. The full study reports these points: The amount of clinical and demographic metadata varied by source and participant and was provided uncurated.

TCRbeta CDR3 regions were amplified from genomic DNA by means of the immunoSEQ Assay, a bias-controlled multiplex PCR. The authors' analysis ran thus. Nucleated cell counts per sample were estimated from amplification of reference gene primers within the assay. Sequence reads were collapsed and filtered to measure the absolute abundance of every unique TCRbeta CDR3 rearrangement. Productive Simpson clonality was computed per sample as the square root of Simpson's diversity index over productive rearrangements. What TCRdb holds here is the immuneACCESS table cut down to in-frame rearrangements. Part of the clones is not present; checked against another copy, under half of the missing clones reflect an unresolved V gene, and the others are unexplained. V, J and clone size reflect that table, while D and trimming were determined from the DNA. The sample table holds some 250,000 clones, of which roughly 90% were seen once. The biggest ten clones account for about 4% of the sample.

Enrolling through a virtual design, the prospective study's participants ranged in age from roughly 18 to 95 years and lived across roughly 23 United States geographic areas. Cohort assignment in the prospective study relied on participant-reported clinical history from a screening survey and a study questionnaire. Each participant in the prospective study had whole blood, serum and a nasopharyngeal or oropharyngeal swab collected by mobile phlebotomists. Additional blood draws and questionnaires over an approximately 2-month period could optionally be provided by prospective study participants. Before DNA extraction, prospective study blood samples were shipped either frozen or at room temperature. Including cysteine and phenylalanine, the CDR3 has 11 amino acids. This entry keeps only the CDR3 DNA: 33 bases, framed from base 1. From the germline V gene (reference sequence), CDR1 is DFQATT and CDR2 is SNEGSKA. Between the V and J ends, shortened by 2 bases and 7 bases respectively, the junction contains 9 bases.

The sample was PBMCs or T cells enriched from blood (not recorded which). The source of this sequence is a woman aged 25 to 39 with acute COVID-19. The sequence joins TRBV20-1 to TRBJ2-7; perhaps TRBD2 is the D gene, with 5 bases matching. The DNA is TGCAGTGCTAGATCGACGGGGGAGCAGTACTTC. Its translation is CSARSTGEQYF.